Sequencing of this T cell receptor beta chain was carried out in a study of HIV-infected patients and healthy controls. Findings of the study overall: Eight alpha and eight beta V genes differed significantly in mean usage between HIV-infected patients and controls. MAIT alpha-chain CDR3s were frequent in healthy controls, depleted in HIV+.

No cell fractionation was done, so the repertoire covers all unsorted peripheral blood T cells. This clonotype is medium-sized by share. Its antigen is still unknown. Alpha and beta constant-region primers primed reverse transcription of 400 to 650 ng RNA. Separate chain-specific third strand synthesis with multiplexing indices produced the alpha and beta libraries. A 12-nucleotide barcode per molecule came from two concatenated random hexamers added pre-amplification. TCRdb independently ran MiXCR on the 5' RACE reads; one entry per CDR3 protein. The sample comprises under 15,000 distinct CDR3 sequences, 5.1% of which are singletons, and around 3.6% rests with the top ten. Per germline, CDR1 MRHNA and CDR2 SNTAGT. CDR3 length: 17 residues. Trimming removed 3 bases from V and 2 bases from J; junction bases left unmatched: 5.

The sample taken for sequencing was blood. This sequence joins TRBV6-4 and TRBJ2-1; TRBD2 agrees at 12 bases. The receptor was derived from an adult in good health. DNA for the CDR3: TGTGCCAGCAGTGAACTAGCGGGGGGTCTACCCTACAATGAGCAGTTCTTC. It encodes CASSELAGGLPYNEQFF.